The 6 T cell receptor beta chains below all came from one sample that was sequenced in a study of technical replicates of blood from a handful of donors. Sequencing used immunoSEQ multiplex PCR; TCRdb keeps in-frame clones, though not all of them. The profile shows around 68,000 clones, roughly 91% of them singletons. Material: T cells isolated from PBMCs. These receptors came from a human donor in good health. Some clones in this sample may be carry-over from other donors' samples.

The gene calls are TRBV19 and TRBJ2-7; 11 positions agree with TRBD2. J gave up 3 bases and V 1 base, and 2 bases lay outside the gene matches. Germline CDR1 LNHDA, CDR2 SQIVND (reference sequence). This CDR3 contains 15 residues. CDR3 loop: CASSIVGTSGYEQYF. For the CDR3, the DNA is TGTGCCAGTAGTATAGTTGGGACTAGCGGCTACGAGCAGTACTTC.

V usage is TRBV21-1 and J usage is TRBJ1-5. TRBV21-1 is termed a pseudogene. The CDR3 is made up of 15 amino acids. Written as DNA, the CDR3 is TGTGCCAGCAGCAAATTGAATCCACTCAATCAGCCCCAGCATTTT. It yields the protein CASSKLNPLNQPQHF.

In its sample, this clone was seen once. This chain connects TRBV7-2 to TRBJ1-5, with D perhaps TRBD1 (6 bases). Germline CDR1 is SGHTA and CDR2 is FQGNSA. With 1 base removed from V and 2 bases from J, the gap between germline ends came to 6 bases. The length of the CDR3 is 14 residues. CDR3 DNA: TGTGCCAGCAGCTTAGGACAGGGCAATCAGCCCCAGCATTTT. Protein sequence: CASSLGQGNQPQHF.

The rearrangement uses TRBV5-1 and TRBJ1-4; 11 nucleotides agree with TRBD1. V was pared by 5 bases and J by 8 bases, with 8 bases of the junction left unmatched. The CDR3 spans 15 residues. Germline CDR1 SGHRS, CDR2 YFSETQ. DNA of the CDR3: TGCGCCAGCAGACCGGGACAGGGGGTACGGGAAAAACTGTTTTTT. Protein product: CASRPGQGVREKLFF.

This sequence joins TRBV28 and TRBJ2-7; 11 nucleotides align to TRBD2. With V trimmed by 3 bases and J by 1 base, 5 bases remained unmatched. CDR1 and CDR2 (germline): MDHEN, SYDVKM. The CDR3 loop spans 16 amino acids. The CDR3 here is CASSLLGTSGSYEQYF. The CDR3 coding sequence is TGTGCCAGCAGTTTGTTGGGGACTAGCGGATCCTACGAGCAGTACTTC.

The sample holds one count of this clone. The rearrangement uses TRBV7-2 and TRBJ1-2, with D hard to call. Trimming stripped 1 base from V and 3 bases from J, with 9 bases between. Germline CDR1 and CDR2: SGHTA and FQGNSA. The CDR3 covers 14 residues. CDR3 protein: CASSLDGQYYGYTF. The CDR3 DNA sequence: TGTGCCAGCAGCTTAGATGGCCAGTACTATGGCTACACCTTC.